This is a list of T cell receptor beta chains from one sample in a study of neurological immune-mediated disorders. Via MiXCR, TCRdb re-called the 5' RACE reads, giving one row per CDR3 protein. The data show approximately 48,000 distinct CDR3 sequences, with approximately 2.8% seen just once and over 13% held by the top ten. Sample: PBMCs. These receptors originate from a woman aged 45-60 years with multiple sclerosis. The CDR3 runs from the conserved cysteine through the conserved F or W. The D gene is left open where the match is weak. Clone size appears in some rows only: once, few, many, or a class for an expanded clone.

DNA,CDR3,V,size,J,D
TGTGCCAGCGCCGGGGGGGACAGACCGTACAATGAGCAGTTCTTC,CASAGGDRPYNEQFF,TRBV25-1,many,TRBJ2-1,.
TGCAGTGCTCAAACAGGGGGCAGGTCCTACGAGCAGTACTTC,CSAQTGGRSYEQYF,TRBV20-1,many,TRBJ2-7,TRBD1
TGTGCCACCAGCGGTGGAGACGGACTTAGGGGCTACACCTTC,CATSGGDGLRGYTF,TRBV15,many,TRBJ1-2,.
TGTGCCAGCAGCTTCGTCGGGGAGCTGTTTTTT,CASSFVGELFF,TRBV12-3/TRBV12-4,many,TRBJ2-2,.
TGCAGTGCCCGGGACAGGGGGCGGAATGAAGCTTTCTTT,CSARDRGRNEAFF,TRBV20-1,.,TRBJ1-1,TRBD1
TGTGCCAGCAGCTTAGGGACCGGGGAGCTGTTTTTT,CASSLGTGELFF,TRBV7-8,many,TRBJ2-2,.
TGCAGTGCTAGCCACCAGGGGAATGGATGGAATGAGCAGTTCTTC,CSASHQGNGWNEQFF,TRBV20-1,many,TRBJ2-1,.
TGTGCCAGCAGACCCGACAGGGGTCTAGTCAACGAGCAGTACTTC,CASRPDRGLVNEQYF,TRBV7-2,many,TRBJ2-7,TRBD1
TGCGCCAGCAGGTTAGCCCTCGGAGGCGCCTCCTACGAGCAGTACTTC,CASRLALGGASYEQYF,TRBV5-1,many,TRBJ2-7,.
TGCGCCAGCAGCTTGGCCATCCAGAGCAATGAGCAGTTCTTC,CASSLAIQSNEQFF,TRBV5-1,many,TRBJ2-1,.
TGCGCCAGCAGTTCGTTCCAACCTAACTACAATGAGCAGTTCTTC,CASSSFQPNYNEQFF,TRBV5-1,many,TRBJ2-1,.
TGTGCCAGCAGTTTACGTAACCAATTCTCCTACAATGAGCAGTTCTTC,CASSLRNQFSYNEQFF,TRBV12-3/TRBV12-4,many,TRBJ2-1,.
TGTGCCAGCAGCCTAAACAGGGGGGAGACCCAGTACTTC,CASSLNRGETQYF,TRBV7-2,many,TRBJ2-5,TRBD1
TGCAGTGCTAGTGGGGGGTCGGTAGTTCTTCAGCCCCAGCATTTT,CSASGGSVVLQPQHF,TRBV20-1,many,TRBJ1-5,.
TGTGCCATCAGTGAGGGGGACAGGGGTGGGGAGACCCAGTACTTC,CAISEGDRGGETQYF,TRBV10-3,many,TRBJ2-5,TRBD1
TGTGCCAGCAGCTTAAGATTGACAGGGACCACAGATACGCAGTATTTT,CASSLRLTGTTDTQYF,TRBV7-9,many,TRBJ2-3,TRBD1
TGTGCCAGCACCATTGGGCCAGCTGAAGCTTTCTTT,CASTIGPAEAFF,TRBV12-3/TRBV12-4,many,TRBJ1-1,.
TGCAGTGCAAACGGACAGGGTTCACCCCTCCACTTT,CSANGQGSPLHF,TRBV20-1,many,TRBJ1-6,TRBD1
TGTGCCAGCAGCCAACTGGACAGGGACAACACCGGGGAGCTGTTTTTT,CASSQLDRDNTGELFF,TRBV4-2,.,TRBJ2-2,TRBD1
TGCGCCAGCAGTTTCTACTCGCCCAACAATGAGCAGTTCTTC,CASSFYSPNNEQFF,TRBV5-1,many,TRBJ2-1,.
TGTGCCAGCAGCCAAACTAACTATGGCTACACCTTC,CASSQTNYGYTF,TRBV12-3/TRBV12-4,many,TRBJ1-2,.
TGTGCCAGCAGTGGCTCTCGGGGGGGCTACGAGCAGTACTTC,CASSGSRGGYEQYF,TRBV25-1,many,TRBJ2-7,TRBD2
TGTGCCAGCAGCTTAGAATTACGGCGGGAGCTGTTTTTT,CASSLELRRELFF,TRBV7-2,many,TRBJ2-2,.
TGCAGTGCTAGAGATGTTGGCAGGAGCTCCTACGAGCAGTACTTC,CSARDVGRSSYEQYF,TRBV20-1,many,TRBJ2-7,.
TGTGCCAGCAGTTTAAAGATTTTCTACAATGAGCAGTTCTTC,CASSLKIFYNEQFF,TRBV27,many,TRBJ2-1,.
TGTGCCAGCAGCTCCGGACTAGCGTCCTACAATGAGCAGTTCTTC,CASSSGLASYNEQFF,TRBV7-2,many,TRBJ2-1,TRBD2
TGTGCCAGCAGCCCGGGGCTAGCGGGGCTGGGCTCCTACAATGAGCAGTTCTTC,CASSPGLAGLGSYNEQFF,TRBV5-6,many,TRBJ2-1,TRBD2
TGTGCCAGCGCCCAACCTTTGAAGGGGAGAGGCGATGAGCAGTTCTTC,CASAQPLKGRGDEQFF,TRBV6-1,many,TRBJ2-1,.
TGCAGTGCTAGGGATTATACGGAGCAGGGTACTACTAATGAAAAACTGTTTTTT,CSARDYTEQGTTNEKLFF,TRBV20-1,many,TRBJ1-4,.
TGTGCCATCAGTGAGGGACAGGGGGCGGCGAACATTCAGTACTTC,CAISEGQGAANIQYF,TRBV10-3,many,TRBJ2-4,TRBD1
TGCGCCAGCAGCGAAAGGGGAGGACTAGCGGGCTCTGGGGCCAACGTCCTGACTTTC,CASSERGGLAGSGANVLTF,TRBV4-1,many,TRBJ2-6,TRBD2
TGCGCCAGCAGCTTGGCCTTGGCAGGGCCATACAATGAGCAGTTCTTC,CASSLALAGPYNEQFF,TRBV5-1,many,TRBJ2-1,.
TGCGCCAGCAGCTTATCGACTAGCGGGATCAGCGATGAGCAGTTCTTC,CASSLSTSGISDEQFF,TRBV5-1,many,TRBJ2-1,TRBD2
TGTGCCAGCAGCCATAGTAGGGCAGCCTACAATGAGCAGTTCTTC,CASSHSRAAYNEQFF,TRBV3-1,many,TRBJ2-1,.
TGCGCCAGCAGACTCGCCGGGGGTAACACCGGGGAGCTGTTTTTT,CASRLAGGNTGELFF,TRBV5-1,.,TRBJ2-2,.
TGCGCCAGCAGCTTGGGAGGGTTCGTTTCAGATACGCAGTATTTT,CASSLGGFVSDTQYF,TRBV5-1,many,TRBJ2-3,.
TGTGCCACCAGCAGAGATATGGGGGTAGAGACCCAGTACTTC,CATSRDMGVETQYF,TRBV15,many,TRBJ2-5,.
TGCAGTGCTAGGAACCCGGGGCGAGGAAACACCATATATTTT,CSARNPGRGNTIYF,TRBV20-1,many,TRBJ1-3,.
TGTGCCAGCAGCTTAGAAGGCAGGGCGCCAGCTAACTATGGCTACACCTTC,CASSLEGRAPANYGYTF,TRBV7-2,.,TRBJ1-2,.
TGTGCCAGCAGCTTCCAGCGGGGTGAAATAGAGACCCAGTACTTC,CASSFQRGEIETQYF,TRBV7-2,many,TRBJ2-5,TRBD2
TGCAGTGCTAGAGATCCCAGGGGGCGGGCCACTGAAGCTTTCTTT,CSARDPRGRATEAFF,TRBV20-1,many,TRBJ1-1,TRBD1